Presented here are 21 T cell receptor beta chains from one specimen sequenced in a study of blood T cell repertoires in COVID-19. Sequencing used immunoSEQ multiplex PCR; TCRdb keeps in-frame clones, though not all of them. The data hold about 240,000 clones, with about nine tenths observed a single time. The sequencing sample was made of peripheral blood. These receptors were collected from a man aged 55-75 years who had recovered from COVID-19.

This clone turned up a few times. The chain employs TRBV16 and TRBJ1-6; TRBD1 matches at 8 bases. The CDR3 contains 15 residues. V shed 4 bases and J 7 bases; nucleotides not matched to a gene: 6. Germline V gives CDR1 KGHSY, CDR2 FQNENV. CDR3 sequence: CASSLQGGRNSPLHF. The CDR3 DNA reads as TGTGCCAGCAGCCTACAGGGGGGCCGGAATTCACCCCTCCACTTT.

V gene TRBV19 combines with J gene TRBJ2-1; 7 nucleotides match TRBD1. Trimming removed 5 bases from V and 7 bases from J; junction bases left unmatched: 17. The CDR3 runs 17 residues. Germline V gives CDR1 LNHDA, CDR2 SQIVND (reference sequence). The CDR3 DNA is TGTGCCAGTAGTCCCTGGGACAGCCGTAGCCTCCGAAATGAGCAGTTCTTC. Its protein product is CASSPWDSRSLRNEQFF.

The CDR3 nucleotides are TGTGCCAGCAGCCAAAGGCAGGATAATTCACCCCTCCACTTT. Translated, it gives CASSQRQDNSPLHF. V usage is TRBV4-2 and J usage is TRBJ1-6; unclear D gene. V was clipped by 2 bases and J by 5 bases, with 7 bases between them. The CDR3 has 14 amino acids. CDR1 and CDR2 from the germline V gene are LGHNA and YNFKEQ.

This chain connects TRBV6-5 to TRBJ1-3; weak D call: TRBD1 (5 bases). Germline CDR1 reads MNHEY; CDR2 reads SVGAGI. Deletions cut 6 bases from V and 0 bases from J, with 12 bases between. The CDR3 spans 15 residues. The CDR3 protein is CASRRGRNSGNTIYF. For the CDR3, the DNA is TGTGCCAGCAGGCGGGGACGGAACTCTGGAAACACCATATATTTT.

This chain connects TRBV9 to TRBJ2-6; TRBD1 matches at 7 bases. After removal of 3 bases from V and 0 bases from J, the junction contained 9 bases not matched to a gene. The CDR3 totals 18 residues. Germline V gene data show CDR1 as SGDLS and CDR2 as YYNGEE. The CDR3 region is CASSEHRGRSSGANVLTF. The CDR3, as DNA: TGTGCCAGCAGCGAACACAGGGGACGAAGCTCTGGGGCCAACGTCCTGACTTTC.

This clone was observed a single time. The rearrangement links TRBV5-1 to TRBJ1-1; weak D call: TRBD1 (6 bases). V lost 2 bases, J lost 4 bases, and 15 bases lay in between. Per germline, CDR1 SGHRS and CDR2 YFSETQ. The CDR3 length is 15 residues. The CDR3: CASSLTTGKRTEAFF. Here the CDR3 DNA reads TGCGCCAGCAGCTTAACAACAGGGAAGCGCACTGAAGCTTTCTTT. Full variable domain (outside the CDR3, taken from reference TRBV5-1 and TRBJ1-1): KAGVTQTPRYLIKTRGQQVTLSCSPISGHRSVSWYQQTPGQGLQFLFEYFSETQRNKGNFPGRFSGRQFSNSRSEMNVSTLELGDSALYLCASSLTTGKRTEAFFGQGTRLTVV.

The chain employs TRBV19 and TRBJ2-7, with D tentatively TRBD2 (5 bases). The V and J ends lost 3 bases and 3 bases respectively, with 12 bases between them. From germline, CDR1 is LNHDA and CDR2 SQIVND (reference sequence). This CDR3 is built from 14 residues. Here the CDR3 DNA reads TGTGCCAGTAGTATGACCGGGGTGGGCTACGAGCAGTACTTC. The encoded protein is CASSMTGVGYEQYF.

This clone has only one observation. The CDR3 DNA reads TGTGCCAGCGGGAACATGAACACTGAAGCTTTCTTT. Translating it yields CASGNMNTEAFF. The gene calls are TRBV19 and TRBJ1-1, with D uncertain. The CDR3 extends over 12 amino acids. Trimming stripped 9 bases from V and 0 bases from J, with 8 bases between. Germline V gene data show CDR1 as LNHDA and CDR2 as SQIVND (reference sequence).

V is TRBV11-2 and J is TRBJ2-7; the D gene is possibly TRBD1 (5 bases). The CDR3 is 14 residues long. Germline CDR1 and CDR2: SGHAT and FQNNGV. The V gene lost 4 bases and the J gene lost 0 bases, with 10 bases spanning the gap. The CDR3: CASSSATVSYEQYF. DNA of the CDR3: TGTGCCAGCAGCTCTGCGACAGTCTCCTACGAGCAGTACTTC.

The genes are TRBV11-2 and TRBJ2-3; TRBD2 aligns across 8 bases. The germline gives CDR1 SGHAT, CDR2 FQNNGV. This CDR3 region has 16 residues. Trimming took 5 bases from V and 1 from J; bases not matched to a gene: 8. CDR3 in amino acids: CASSQLQRGRTDTQYF. The CDR3 DNA reads as TGTGCCAGCAGCCAACTCCAGCGGGGGCGCACAGATACGCAGTATTTT.

The chain uses TRBV2 and TRBJ2-7, with 10 bases lining up with TRBD2. This CDR3 is 18 amino acids long. Per germline, CDR1 SNHLY and CDR2 FYNNEI. V shed 4 bases and J 5 bases; nucleotides not matched to a gene: 17. The chain's CDR3 is CASSGVVAGGPGSDEQYF. The CDR3 DNA reads TGTGCCAGCAGTGGGGTAGTAGCGGGGGGCCCTGGGAGCGACGAGCAGTACTTC.

The V and J genes are TRBV9 and TRBJ2-7, with a tentative D call TRBD1 (6 bases). The CDR3 contains 14 residues. Per the germline V gene, CDR1 is SGDLS and CDR2 is YYNGEE. With 4 bases removed from V and 0 bases from J, the gap between germline ends came to 11 bases. CDR3 bases: TGTGCCAGCAGCAACGACAGGAACTCCTACGAGCAGTACTTC. Translating gives CASSNDRNSYEQYF. Looking up the rest from reference TRBV9 and TRBJ2-7 gives the full variable domain: DSGVTQTPKHLITATGQRVTLRCSPRSGDLSVYWYQQSLDQGLQFLIQYYNGEERAKGNILERFSAQQFPDLHSELNLSSLELGDSALYFCASSNDRNSYEQYFGPGTRLTVT.

The J gene is TRBJ1-1, the V gene TRBV28, with D tentatively TRBD1 (6 bases). This CDR3 spans 17 amino acids. Germline assignment: CDR1 MDHEN and CDR2 SYDVKM. Trimming cost V 8 bases and J 2 bases, with 24 bases left between them. CDR3 bases: TGTGCCAGCCCAGCGGCTTTGGGGACACACCATAACACTGAAGCTTTCTTT. Its protein product is CASPAALGTHHNTEAFF.

This clone is a singleton in its sample. The gene calls are TRBV25-1 and TRBJ2-1; TRBD1 aligns across 8 bases. The J segment lost 2 bases and the V segment lost 3 bases, leaving 12 bases of the junction unmatched. Germline V gives CDR1 MGHDK, CDR2 SYGVNS. The CDR3 consists of 18 residues. CDR3 bases: TGTGCCAGCAGTGATCCTCCACAAACAGGGGGAGCCTACAATGAGCAGTTCTTC. As protein: CASSDPPQTGGAYNEQFF. Full variable domain (missing parts from reference TRBV25-1 and TRBJ2-1): EADIYQTPRYLVIGTGKKITLECSQTMGHDKMYWYQQDPGMELHLIHYSYGVNSTEKGDLSSESTVSRIRTEHFPLTLESARPSHTSQYLCASSDPPQTGGAYNEQFFGPGTRLTVL.

The V gene is TRBV30, the J gene TRBJ1-3, with D perhaps matching TRBD1 (5 bases). The germline V and J ends were trimmed by 6 bases and 3 bases, with 12 bases remaining between them. Looked up from germline, CDR1 is GTSNPN and CDR2 is SVGIG (reference sequence). This CDR3 spans 13 amino acids. The CDR3 nucleotides are TGTGCCTGCCCGGGACTTTTTGGAAACACCATATATTTT. This codes for CACPGLFGNTIYF.

V is TRBV10-3 and J is TRBJ1-5; 7 positions match TRBD1. V dropped 6 bases and J dropped 6; count of bases not matched to a gene: 5. CDR3 length equals 13 residues. Germline CDR1 ENHRY, CDR2 SYGVKD. The CDR3 DNA is TGTGCCATCAGACAGGGGTCCCGTCAGCCCCAGCATTTT. It yields the protein CAIRQGSRQPQHF.

The rearrangement uses TRBV2 and TRBJ2-1; 9 positions match TRBD2. V shed 6 bases, J shed 3 bases, and the junction held 3 bases outside the gene matches. Germline values: CDR1 SNHLY, CDR2 FYNNEI. The CDR3 is made up of 14 amino acids. CDR3 sequence (DNA): TGTGCCAGCAGGGCTAGCGGGGTCTACAATGAGCAGTTCTTC. It codes for CASRASGVYNEQFF.

The rearrangement uses TRBV6-2 or TRBV6-3 and TRBJ2-7; D unclear. The V and J ends lost 1 base and 2 bases respectively, with 18 bases between them. Germline CDR1 and CDR2: MNHEY and SVGEGT. This CDR3 contains 17 residues. Written as DNA, the CDR3 is TGTGCCAGCAGTTACTATTATGAGATCGGTTCAACCTACGAGCAGTACTTC. It codes for CASSYYYEIGSTYEQYF.

In this sample, this clone turned up once. The J gene is TRBJ1-2, the V gene TRBV18, with 10 nucleotides matching TRBD1. The CDR3 covers 17 residues. Germline V gene data show CDR1 as KGHSH and CDR2 as LQKENI. Trimming cost V 3 bases and J 5 bases; bases outside gene matches: 12. Here the CDR3 DNA reads TGTGCCAGCTCACCTACCACTAGGACAGGGGGAATATATGGCTACACCTTC. This gives the protein CASSPTTRTGGIYGYTF.

The chain is built from TRBV24-1 and TRBJ2-2, with a weak D call TRBD2 (7 bases). Germline V lookup: CDR1 KGHDR, CDR2 SFDVKD. The CDR3 sequence is 15 residues long. The V and J ends lost 10 bases and 2 bases respectively, with 16 bases between them. CDR3 sequence reads: CATEGGGPNTGELFF. CDR3 sequence (DNA): TGTGCCACAGAGGGGGGGGGCCCCAACACCGGGGAGCTGTTTTTT.

This clone showed up just once. The V call is TRBV24-1, the J call TRBJ2-2; 8 nucleotides align to TRBD2. Germline loops: CDR1 KGHDR, CDR2 SFDVKD. V shed 0 bases, J shed 1 base, and the junction held 3 bases outside the gene matches. The CDR3 loop spans 17 amino acids. The CDR3 DNA reads TGTGCCACCAGTGATTTGCGAACTAGCGGGAACACCGGGGAGCTGTTTTTT. Translation: CATSDLRTSGNTGELFF.